A selection of T cell receptor beta chains follows, all from one sample in a study of CD8+CD57+ T cells in acquired aplastic anemia. TCRdb re-called the reads with MiXCR, one entry per CDR3 protein. The repertoire has 150,000 to 200,000 distinct CDR3 sequences, 64% of them found once; the top ten carry about half. Specimen: sorted CD4+, CD8+, or CD8+CD57+ T cells (not recorded which) from PBMCs. Source of these receptors: a human donor with severe aplastic anemia or a healthy control (not recorded which). Both conserved end residues are part of each CDR3. Each record gives: D gene, J gene, clone size, V gene, CDR3 protein, CDR3 DNA. D genes are given only for firm matches. Expanded clones are given a class, and other clones once, few, many or no size at all.

>.|TRBJ1-3|.|TRBV5-1
CASSFTGTGNTIYF
TGCGCCAGCAGCTTCACAGGGACTGGAAACACCATATATTTT
>.|TRBJ2-7|.|TRBV20-1
CSARVSYEQYF
TGCAGTGCTAGAGTCTCATACGAGCAGTACTTC
>TRBD1|TRBJ2-5|.|TRBV6-5
CASSYSRTGAPYF
TGTGCCAGCAGTTACTCTCGGACAGGGGCTCCATACTTC
>.|TRBJ2-3|.|TRBV9
CASSAGGTDTQYF
TGTGCCTCCTCGGCCGGTGGCACAGATACGCAGTATTTT
>.|TRBJ1-2|.|TRBV20-1
CSARDWNREEGGYTF
TGCAGTGCTAGAGATTGGAATAGGGAAGAGGGTGGCTACACCTTC
>.|TRBJ2-1|.|TRBV5-1
CASSLGRDSASYNEQFF
TGCGCCAGCAGCTTGGGACGGGACTCGGCATCATACAATGAGCAGTTCTTC
>.|TRBJ2-6|many|TRBV19
CASSIGGYGANVLTF
TGTGCCAGTAGTATAGGCGGCTACGGGGCCAACGTCCTGACTTTC
>.|TRBJ2-2|.|TRBV5-1
CASSLAGYGELFF
TGCGCCAGCAGCTTGGCCGGTTACGGGGAGCTGTTTTTT
>.|TRBJ1-1|few|TRBV25-1
CASTPGASQNTEAFF
TGTGCCAGCACCCCAGGGGCCAGCCAGAACACTGAAGCTTTCTTT
>TRBD1|TRBJ1-5|.|TRBV24-1
CATSAQGAGSNQPQHF
TGTGCCACCAGTGCACAGGGGGCAGGAAGCAATCAGCCCCAGCATTTT
>.|TRBJ1-2|.|TRBV25-1
CASSHPQTDNYGYTF
TGTGCCAGCAGTCATCCTCAGACAGATAACTATGGCTACACCTTC